The text below deals with one TCR beta chain. Its antigen is not identified. This entry is derived from a study of response to subunit inactivated influenza vaccine. TCRdb re-called the RT-PCR reads through MiXCR, storing one row per CDR3 protein. The sample records approximately 730,000 distinct CDR3 sequences, approximately 14% being singletons. General study findings and limits: Authors suggested each seasonal influenza vaccination recruits few new T cells.

CDR1 GTSNPN and CDR2 SVGIG come from the germline V gene (reference sequence). This CDR3 spans 21 amino acids. Trimming at V came to 3 bases and at J to 8 bases, leaving 28 bases not matched to a gene. This chain connects TRBV30 to TRBJ2-1, with 10 positions matching TRBD2. The sequence derives from a man aged 45-65 years who received an inactivated influenza vaccine. The source material was PBMCs from blood, sampled 14 days before vaccination. CDR3 region: CAWSAPPLTPGAGGPSYEQFF. CDR3 bases: TGTGCCTGGAGCGCACCCCCCCTAACCCCCGGAGCGGGAGGGCCCTCGTATGAGCAGTTCTTC. Together with reference TRBV30 and TRBJ2-1, the CDR3 gives the full variable domain: SQTIHQWPATLVQPVGSPLSLECTVEGTSNPNLYWYRQAAGRGLQLLFYSVGIGQISSEVPQNLSASRPQDRQFILSSKKLLLSDSGFYLCAWSAPPLTPGAGGPSYEQFFGPGTRLTVL.